This TCR beta chain was recorded in a study of cytomegalovirus exposure and HLA in healthy donors. Whole-study context: Early released data comprised 80 million to 100 million unique TCRs from HLA-typed donors. Study-level findings and limits: The study put roughly 160 TCR beta chains on its list as cytomegalovirus-associated. Serostatus for CMV was the only available immune exposure information.

This CDR3 spans 15 amino acids. Germline V gives CDR1 MNHEY, CDR2 SVGAGI. V lost 0 bases and J lost 7, with 15 bases in between. Remarks on this clone: Its antigen is not known.

The PCR made use of 60 Vbeta and 13 Jbeta primers. Sequenced by immunoSEQ multiplex PCR; TCRdb stores in-frame clones only, minus some. The sample has 130,000 or so clones. The study sampled nominally healthy donors, though unrecorded immune exposures were likely. The chain recombines TRBV6-5 with TRBJ1-1; tentatively, D is TRBD1 (5 bases). Material for sequencing was PBMCs. The source is a woman aged 60-75 years in good health and CMV-seronegative. The CDR3 region is CASSYSITGAIEAFF. In DNA form, the CDR3 reads TGTGCCAGCAGTTACTCGATAACAGGCGCTATTGAAGCTTTCTTT.